The T cell receptor (beta chain) under discussion was sequenced for a study of cytomegalovirus exposure and HLA in healthy donors. Study-level background: HLA-typed donors were the source of about 85 million unique TCRs, which an early data release held.

The CDR3 sequence is 14 residues long. Trimming took 2 bases from V and 11 from J; bases not matched to a gene: 10. The germline V gene has CDR1 GTSNPN and CDR2 SVGIG (reference sequence). In the case of this clone: Antigen unknown.

This PCR relied on a set of 60 Vbeta primers and 13 Jbeta primers. Here immunoSEQ multiplex PCR was the method, and the copy in TCRdb shows in-frame clones only, minus some. The sample records about 77,000 clones, 75% being singletons. Study conclusions and caveats: Differences between HLA loci emerged in a later analysis of TCR association rates, with DRB1 most and HLA-C fewest. Several of the most significant clusters appeared linked to common viral pathogens, based on a later analysis.

This chain joins TRBV30 and TRBJ2-3; 10 nucleotides align to TRBD2. Sequencing input: PBMCs. The TCR sequence derives from a woman aged 40 to 50 in good health and CMV-seronegative. As DNA, the CDR3 is TGTGCCTGGAGTCCCAGCGGGAGGGGCGGGGTGCAGTATTTT. It specifies CAWSPSGRGGVQYF.